This record concerns one T cell receptor (beta chain) sequence. Antigen unknown. The CDR3 does not end in the conserved phenylalanine or tryptophan, so this is likely a read error. These data belong to a study of cytomegalovirus exposure and HLA in healthy donors. The overall study: Around 79 million unique TCRs, all from HLA-typed donors, were included in an early release of the data. Overall study results and limits: Common viral pathogens seemed to be connected with several of the most significant clusters, according to a later analysis. Cytomegalovirus association was assigned to approximately 160 TCR beta chains.

V was clipped by 4 bases and J by 6 bases; unmatched bases: 6. This CDR3 has 15 residues. CDR1 is MNHEY and CDR2 is SMNVEV in the germline V gene (reference sequence). The PCR was carried out with 60 Vbeta primers and 13 Jbeta primers. Profiled with immunoSEQ multiplex PCR; TCRdb holds only in-frame clones, not every one. The sample carries about 82,000 clones, over 60% recorded once. Input material: PBMCs. The source of this sequence is a woman aged 45-65 years in good health and CMV-seropositive. The chain has TRBV27 and TRBJ1-6, with TRBD1 matching over 7 bases. The CDR3 DNA reads TGTGCCAGCAGTTGGGACAGAGAACTTAATTCACCCCTCCACCTT. Translating gives CASSWDRELNSPLHL.